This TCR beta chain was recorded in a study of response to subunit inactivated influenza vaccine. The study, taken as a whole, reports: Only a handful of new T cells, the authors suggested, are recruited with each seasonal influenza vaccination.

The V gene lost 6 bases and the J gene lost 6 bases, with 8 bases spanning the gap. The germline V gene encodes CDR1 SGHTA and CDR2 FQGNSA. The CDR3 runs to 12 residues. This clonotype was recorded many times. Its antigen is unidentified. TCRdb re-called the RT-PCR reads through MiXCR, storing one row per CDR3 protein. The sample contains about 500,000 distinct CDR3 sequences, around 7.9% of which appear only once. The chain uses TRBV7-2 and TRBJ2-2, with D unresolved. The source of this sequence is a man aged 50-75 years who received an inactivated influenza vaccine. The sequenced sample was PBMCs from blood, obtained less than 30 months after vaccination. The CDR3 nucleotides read TGTGCCAGCAGGCTCCCCGCCGGGGAGCTGTTTTTT. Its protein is CASRLPAGELFF. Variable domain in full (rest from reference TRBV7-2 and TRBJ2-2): GAGVSQSPSNKVTEKGKDVELRCDPISGHTALYWYRQSLGQGLEFLIYFQGNSAPDKSGLPSDRFSAERTGGSVSTLTIQRTQQEDSAVYLCASRLPAGELFFGEGSRLTVL.